The sample holds a few counts of the clone carrying this T cell receptor beta chain. Antigen specificity is unknown. The entry originates in a study of cytomegalovirus exposure and HLA in healthy donors. Findings and caveats of the study: Later analysis identified several of the most significant clusters that appeared linked to common viral pathogens.

Primers: 60 Vbeta forward and 13 Jbeta reverse. Generated by immunoSEQ multiplex PCR, the TCRdb table keeps only in-frame clones and is missing some. The table records approximately 130,000 clones, around 83% of them present only once. Trimming cost V 8 bases and J 0 bases, with 11 bases left between them. Germline V gene sequence: CDR1 LNHDA, CDR2 SQIVND (reference sequence). The CDR3 consists of 14 residues. The source material was PBMCs. The clonotype was recovered from a man between 50 and 59 years old in good health and CMV-seronegative. This chain connects TRBV19 to TRBJ2-1; D is perhaps TRBD2 (6 bases). The CDR3: CASSLGGSYNEQFF. The CDR3 region has the DNA TGTGCCAGTTCCCTGGGGGGCTCCTACAATGAGCAGTTCTTC.